This note documents a single T cell receptor (beta chain) sequence. Its antigen is undetermined. The data belong to a study of cytomegalovirus exposure and HLA in healthy donors. Study at large: The study placed about 86% of its 350 to 450 genotyped donors in the Caucasian-associated ancestry cluster. Study-wide results and caveats: The study recorded about 160 TCR beta chains that were cytomegalovirus-associated.

The PCR was carried out with 60 Vbeta primers and 13 Jbeta primers. Assay: immunoSEQ multiplex PCR; the TCRdb copy retains only in-frame clones and omits some. The repertoire holds some 130,000 clones, with around 85% as singletons. This CDR3 is built from 16 residues. Germline V gene lookup returns CDR1 MRHNA and CDR2 SNTAGT. With 2 bases clipped from V and 0 bases from J, the junction kept 2 bases outside the gene matches. This sequence was found in a boy aged 5 to 17 in good health and CMV-seronegative. V usage is TRBV6-4 and J usage is TRBJ2-2, with 8 bases that match TRBD2. Sequencing was performed on PBMCs. The CDR3 here is CASSDDSGTNTGELFF. The CDR3 DNA follows: TGTGCCAGCAGTGACGATAGCGGGACGAACACCGGGGAGCTGTTTTTT.